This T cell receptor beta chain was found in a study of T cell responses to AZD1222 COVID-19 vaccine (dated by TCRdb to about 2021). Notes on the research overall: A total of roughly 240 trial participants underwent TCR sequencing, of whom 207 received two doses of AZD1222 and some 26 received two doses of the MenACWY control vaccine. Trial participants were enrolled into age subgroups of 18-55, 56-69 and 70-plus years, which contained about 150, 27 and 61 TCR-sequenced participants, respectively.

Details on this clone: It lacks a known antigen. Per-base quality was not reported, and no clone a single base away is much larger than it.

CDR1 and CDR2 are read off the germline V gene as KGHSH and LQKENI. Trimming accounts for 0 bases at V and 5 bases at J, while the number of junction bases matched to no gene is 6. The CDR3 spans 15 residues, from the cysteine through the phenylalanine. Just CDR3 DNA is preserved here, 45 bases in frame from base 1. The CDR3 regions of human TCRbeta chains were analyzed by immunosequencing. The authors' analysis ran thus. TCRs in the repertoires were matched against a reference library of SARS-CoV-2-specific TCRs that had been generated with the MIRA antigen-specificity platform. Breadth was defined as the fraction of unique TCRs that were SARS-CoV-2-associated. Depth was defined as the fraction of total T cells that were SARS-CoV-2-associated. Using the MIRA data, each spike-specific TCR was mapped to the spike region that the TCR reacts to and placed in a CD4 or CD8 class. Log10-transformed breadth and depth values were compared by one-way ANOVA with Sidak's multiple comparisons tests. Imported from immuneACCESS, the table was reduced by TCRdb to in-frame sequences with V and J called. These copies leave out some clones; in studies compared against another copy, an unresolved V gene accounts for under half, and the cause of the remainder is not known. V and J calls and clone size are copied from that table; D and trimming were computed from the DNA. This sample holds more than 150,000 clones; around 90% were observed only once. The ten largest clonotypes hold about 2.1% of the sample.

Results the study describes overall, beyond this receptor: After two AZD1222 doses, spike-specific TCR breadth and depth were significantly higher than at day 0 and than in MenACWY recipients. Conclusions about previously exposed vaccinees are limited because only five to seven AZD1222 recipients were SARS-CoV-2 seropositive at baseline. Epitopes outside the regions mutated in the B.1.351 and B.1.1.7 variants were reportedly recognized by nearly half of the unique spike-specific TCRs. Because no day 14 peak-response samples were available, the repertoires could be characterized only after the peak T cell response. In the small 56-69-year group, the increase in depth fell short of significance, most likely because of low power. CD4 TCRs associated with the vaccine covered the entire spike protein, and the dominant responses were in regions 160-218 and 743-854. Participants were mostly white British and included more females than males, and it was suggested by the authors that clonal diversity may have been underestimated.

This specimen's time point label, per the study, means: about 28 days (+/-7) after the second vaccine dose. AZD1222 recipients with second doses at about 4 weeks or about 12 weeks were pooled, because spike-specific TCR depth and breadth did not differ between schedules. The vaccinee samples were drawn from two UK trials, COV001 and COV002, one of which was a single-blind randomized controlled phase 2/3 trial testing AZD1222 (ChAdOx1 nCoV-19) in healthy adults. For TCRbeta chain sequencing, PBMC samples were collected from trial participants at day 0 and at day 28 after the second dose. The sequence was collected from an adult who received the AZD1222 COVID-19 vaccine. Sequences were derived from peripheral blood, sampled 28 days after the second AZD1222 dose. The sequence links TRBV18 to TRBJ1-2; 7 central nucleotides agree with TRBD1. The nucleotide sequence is TGTGCCAGCTCACCACCGGCCGGGACAGCTTATGGCTACACCTTC. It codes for CASSPPAGTAYGYTF.